This T cell receptor (beta chain) originates from a study of blood T cell repertoires in COVID-19. About the study: Whether acute or convalescent, the COVID-19 samples came from the United States, Italy and Spain. PBMCs, B-cell-depleted T cells, or T cells were the source of the cDNA or gDNA that made up the material.

The authors' processing: Reference gene primer amplification in the assay estimated nucleated cell counts. The data were produced by immunoSEQ multiplex PCR, yet TCRdb's version contains in-frame clones alone and is incomplete. The V and J calls and the clone size are those of that table, but D and trimming were determined from the DNA. The table includes about 200,000 clones, under 80% detected once. The CDR3 sequence is 16 residues long. The germline V and J ends were trimmed by 1 base and 3 bases, with 15 bases remaining between them. The germline V gene encodes CDR1 LNHDA and CDR2 SQIVND (reference sequence).

The chain uses TRBV19 and TRBJ1-1; the D gene is possibly TRBD1 (5 bases). The material sequenced was peripheral blood. This receptor was taken from a man between 50 and 59 years old who had recovered from COVID-19. The CDR3 sequence: CASSIGTGRVDTEAFF. For the CDR3, the DNA is TGTGCCAGTAGTATAGGTACAGGTCGAGTGGACACTGAAGCTTTCTTT.